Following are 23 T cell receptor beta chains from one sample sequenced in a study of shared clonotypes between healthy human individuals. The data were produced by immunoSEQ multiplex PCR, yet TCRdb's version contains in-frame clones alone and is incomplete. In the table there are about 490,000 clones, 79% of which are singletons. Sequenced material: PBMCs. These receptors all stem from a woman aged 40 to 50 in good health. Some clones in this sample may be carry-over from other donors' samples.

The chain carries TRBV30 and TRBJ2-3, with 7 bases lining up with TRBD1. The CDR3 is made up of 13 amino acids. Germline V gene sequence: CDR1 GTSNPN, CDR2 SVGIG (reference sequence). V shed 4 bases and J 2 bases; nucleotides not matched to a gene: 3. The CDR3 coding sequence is TGTGCCTGGACAGGGGGTCACACAGATACGCAGTATTTT. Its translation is CAWTGGHTDTQYF.

In DNA, the CDR3 is TGTGCCAGCAGAGTTGACGGTAGCTCCTACAATGAGCAGTTCTTC. Translating gives CASRVDGSSYNEQFF. The chain couples TRBV6-1 to TRBJ2-1; D is unclear. CDR3 size: 15 residues. Germline CDR1 and CDR2: MNHNS and SASEGT. Trimming shortened V by 6 bases and J by 0 bases, and 12 bases separated the two germline ends.

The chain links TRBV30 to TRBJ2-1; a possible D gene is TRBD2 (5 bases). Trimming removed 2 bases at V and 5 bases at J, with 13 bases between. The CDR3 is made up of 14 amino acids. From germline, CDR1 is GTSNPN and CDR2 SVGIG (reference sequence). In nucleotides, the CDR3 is TGTGCCTGGAGTCTGGTCGAGCGGAACAATGAGCAGTTCTTC. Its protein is CAWSLVERNNEQFF.

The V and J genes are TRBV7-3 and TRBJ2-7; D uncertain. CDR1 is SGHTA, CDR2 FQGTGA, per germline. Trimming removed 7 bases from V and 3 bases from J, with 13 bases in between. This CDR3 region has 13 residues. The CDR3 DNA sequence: TGTGCCAGCATCTCCTCGGACGGCTACGAGCAGTACTTC. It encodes CASISSDGYEQYF.

The CDR3 coding sequence is TGTGCCAGTAGTTTCCACCGGGACAGCCTCGGGGGCGAGCAGTACTTC. It is translated as CASSFHRDSLGGEQYF. The chain carries TRBV19 and TRBJ2-7; TRBD1 is a possible D gene (7 bases). Germline V gives CDR1 LNHDA, CDR2 SQIVND (reference sequence). CDR3 size: 16 residues. V lost 5 bases and J lost 6, with 23 bases in between.

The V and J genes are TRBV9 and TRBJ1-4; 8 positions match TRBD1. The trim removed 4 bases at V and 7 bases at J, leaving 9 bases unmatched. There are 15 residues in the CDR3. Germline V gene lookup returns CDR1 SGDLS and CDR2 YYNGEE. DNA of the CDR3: TGTGCCAGCAGCCCAGGTCAGGGGGCGGGTGAAAAACTGTTTTTT. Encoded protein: CASSPGQGAGEKLFF.

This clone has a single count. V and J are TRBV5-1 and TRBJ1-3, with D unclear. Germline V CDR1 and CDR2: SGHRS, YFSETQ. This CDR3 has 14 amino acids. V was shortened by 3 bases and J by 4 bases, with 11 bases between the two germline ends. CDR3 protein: CASSYGFRGNTIYF. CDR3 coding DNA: TGCGCCAGCAGCTACGGTTTCAGAGGAAACACCATATATTTT.

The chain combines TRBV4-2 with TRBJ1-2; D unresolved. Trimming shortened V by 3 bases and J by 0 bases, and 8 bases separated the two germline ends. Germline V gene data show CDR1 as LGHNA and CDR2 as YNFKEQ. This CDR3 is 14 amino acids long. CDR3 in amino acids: CASSQSVANYGYTF. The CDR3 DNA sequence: TGTGCCAGCAGCCAGTCCGTAGCTAACTATGGCTACACCTTC.

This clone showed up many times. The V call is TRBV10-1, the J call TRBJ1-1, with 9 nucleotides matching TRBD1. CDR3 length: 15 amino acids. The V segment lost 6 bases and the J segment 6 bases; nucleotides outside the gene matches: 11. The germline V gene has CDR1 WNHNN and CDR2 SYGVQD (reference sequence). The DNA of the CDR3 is TGCGCCAGCAGGGACAGGGGTAAGACCCAAGCTGAAGCTTTCTTT. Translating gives CASRDRGKTQAEAFF.

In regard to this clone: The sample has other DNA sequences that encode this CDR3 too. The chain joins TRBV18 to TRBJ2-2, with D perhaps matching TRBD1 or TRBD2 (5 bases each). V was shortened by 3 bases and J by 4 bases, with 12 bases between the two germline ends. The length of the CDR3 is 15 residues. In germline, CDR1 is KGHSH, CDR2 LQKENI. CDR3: CASSPPSGGTGELFF. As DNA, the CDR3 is TGTGCCAGCTCACCCCCCAGTGGGGGCACCGGGGAGCTGTTTTTT.

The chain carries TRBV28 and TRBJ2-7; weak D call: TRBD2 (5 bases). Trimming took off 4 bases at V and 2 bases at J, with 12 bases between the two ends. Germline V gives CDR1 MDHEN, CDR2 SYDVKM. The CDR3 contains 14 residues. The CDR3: CASSSHSEAYEQYF. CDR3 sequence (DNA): TGTGCCAGCAGTTCACATAGCGAAGCCTACGAGCAGTACTTC.

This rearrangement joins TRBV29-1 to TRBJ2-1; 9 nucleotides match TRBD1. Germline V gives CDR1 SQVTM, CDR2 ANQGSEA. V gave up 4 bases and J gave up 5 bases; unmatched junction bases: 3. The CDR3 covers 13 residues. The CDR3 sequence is CSVGQGVDNEQFF. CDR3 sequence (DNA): TGCAGCGTTGGACAGGGGGTCGACAATGAGCAGTTCTTC.

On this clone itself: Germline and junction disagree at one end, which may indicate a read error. The CDR3 is CASSLLAGVKFF. DNA for the CDR3: TGTGCTAGCAGCTTACTAGCGGGAGTCAAATTCTTC. V usage is TRBV7-7 and J usage is TRBJ2-1; 11 bases align to TRBD2. The germline V gene encodes CDR1 SSHAT and CDR2 FNYEAQ (reference sequence). This CDR3 region has 12 residues.

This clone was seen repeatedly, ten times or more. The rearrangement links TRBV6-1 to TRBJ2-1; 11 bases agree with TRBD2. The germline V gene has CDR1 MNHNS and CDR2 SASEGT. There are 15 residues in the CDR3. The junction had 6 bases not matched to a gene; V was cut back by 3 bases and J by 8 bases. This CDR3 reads CASSDLAGGRDEQFF. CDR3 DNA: TGTGCCAGCAGTGATTTAGCGGGAGGGCGGGATGAGCAGTTCTTC.

The CDR3 sequence: CASSSVLGTEAFF. CDR3 bases: TGTGCCAGTAGTAGTGTGTTGGGCACTGAAGCTTTCTTT. J is TRBJ1-1 and V is TRBV19; no reliable D call. V was trimmed by 4 bases and J by 4 bases, leaving 10 bases between them. Germline CDR1 and CDR2: LNHDA and SQIVND (reference sequence). This CDR3 has 13 amino acids.

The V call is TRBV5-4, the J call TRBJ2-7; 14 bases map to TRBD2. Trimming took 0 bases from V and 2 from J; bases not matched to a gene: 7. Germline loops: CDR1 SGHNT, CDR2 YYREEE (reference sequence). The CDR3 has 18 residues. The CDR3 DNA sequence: TGTGCCAGCAGCTTGGTCGGACTAGCGGGAGGTTCCCCCTACGAGCAGTACTTC. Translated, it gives CASSLVGLAGGSPYEQYF.

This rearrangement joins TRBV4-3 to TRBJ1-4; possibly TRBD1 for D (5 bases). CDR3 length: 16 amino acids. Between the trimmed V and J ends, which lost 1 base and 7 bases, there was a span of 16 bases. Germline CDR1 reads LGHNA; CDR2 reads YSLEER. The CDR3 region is CASSQGNQGGIEKLFF. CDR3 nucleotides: TGCGCCAGCAGCCAAGGAAATCAGGGTGGGATTGAAAAACTGTTTTTT.

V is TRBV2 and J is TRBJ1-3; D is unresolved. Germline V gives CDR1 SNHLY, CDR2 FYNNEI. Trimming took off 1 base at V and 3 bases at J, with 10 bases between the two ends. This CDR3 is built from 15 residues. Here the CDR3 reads CASSEVRHIGNTIYF. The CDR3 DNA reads TGTGCCAGCAGTGAAGTCCGCCATATTGGAAACACCATATATTTT.

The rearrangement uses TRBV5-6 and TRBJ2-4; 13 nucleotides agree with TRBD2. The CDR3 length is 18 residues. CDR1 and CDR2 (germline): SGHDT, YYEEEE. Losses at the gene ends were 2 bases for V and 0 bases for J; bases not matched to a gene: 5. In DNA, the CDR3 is TGTGCCAGCAGCTTCCGACTAGCGGGGGGCCTAGCCAAAAACATTCAGTACTTC. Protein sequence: CASSFRLAGGLAKNIQYF.

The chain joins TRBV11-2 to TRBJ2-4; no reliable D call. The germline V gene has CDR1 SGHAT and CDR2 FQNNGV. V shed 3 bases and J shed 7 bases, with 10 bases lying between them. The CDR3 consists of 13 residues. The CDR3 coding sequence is TGTGCCAGCAGCTTCGCGTTGGGCAACATTCAGTACTTC. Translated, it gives CASSFALGNIQYF.

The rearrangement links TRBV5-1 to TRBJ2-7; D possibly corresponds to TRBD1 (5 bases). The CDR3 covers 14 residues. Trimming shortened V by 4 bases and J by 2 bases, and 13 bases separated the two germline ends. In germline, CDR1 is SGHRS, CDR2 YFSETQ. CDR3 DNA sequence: TGCGCCAGCAGCACTCTGCAGGGCCCCTACGAGCAGTACTTC. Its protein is CASSTLQGPYEQYF.

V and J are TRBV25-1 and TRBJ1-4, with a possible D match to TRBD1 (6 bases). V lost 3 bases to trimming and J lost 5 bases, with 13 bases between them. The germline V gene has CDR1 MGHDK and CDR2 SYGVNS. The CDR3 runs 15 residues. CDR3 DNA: TGTGCCAGCAGTGATTCGGGACAAAGAAATGAAAAACTGTTTTTT. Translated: CASSDSGQRNEKLFF.

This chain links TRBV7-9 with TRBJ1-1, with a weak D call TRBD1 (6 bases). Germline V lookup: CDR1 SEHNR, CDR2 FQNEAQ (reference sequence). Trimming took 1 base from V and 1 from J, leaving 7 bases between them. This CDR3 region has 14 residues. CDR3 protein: CASSLEGGNTEAFF. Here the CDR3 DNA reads TGTGCCAGCAGCTTAGAGGGGGGGAACACTGAAGCTTTCTTT.